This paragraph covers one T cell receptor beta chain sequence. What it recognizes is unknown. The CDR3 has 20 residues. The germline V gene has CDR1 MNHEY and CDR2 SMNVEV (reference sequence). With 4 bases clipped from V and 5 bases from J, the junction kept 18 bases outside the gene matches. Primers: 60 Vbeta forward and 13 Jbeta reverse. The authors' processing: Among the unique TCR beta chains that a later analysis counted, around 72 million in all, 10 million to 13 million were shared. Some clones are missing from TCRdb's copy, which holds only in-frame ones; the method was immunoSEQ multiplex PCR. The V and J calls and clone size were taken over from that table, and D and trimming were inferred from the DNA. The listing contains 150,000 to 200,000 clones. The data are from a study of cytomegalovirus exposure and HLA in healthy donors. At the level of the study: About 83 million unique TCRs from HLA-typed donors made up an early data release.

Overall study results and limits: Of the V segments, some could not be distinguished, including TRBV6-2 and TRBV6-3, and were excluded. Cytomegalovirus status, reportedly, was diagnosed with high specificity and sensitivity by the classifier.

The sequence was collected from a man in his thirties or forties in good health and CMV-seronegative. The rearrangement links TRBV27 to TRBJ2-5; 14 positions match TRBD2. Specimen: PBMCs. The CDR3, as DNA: TGTGCCAGCAGTTCCGCCCGGACTAGCGGGAGGCCCTCCTCGGGGGAGACCCAGTACTTC. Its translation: CASSSARTSGRPSSGETQYF.